What follows are 22 T cell receptor beta chains derived from one specimen sequenced in a study of beta chain features in type 1 diabetes. Investigators reverse transcribed all isolated RNA, so they sequenced expressed TCRB transcripts. Method: immunoSEQ multiplex PCR; TCRdb's copy keeps in-frame clones and lacks some. The sample lists about 230,000 clones; over 7.5% were seen once. The sequenced sample was naive CD4+ T cells from blood. All receptors come from a woman between 18 and 29 years old in good health.

V usage is TRBV29-1 and J usage is TRBJ2-7; 9 bases map to TRBD1. J gave up 6 bases and V 6 bases, and 9 bases lay outside the gene matches. Germline assignment: CDR1 SQVTM and CDR2 ANQGSEA. The CDR3 contains 13 residues. The CDR3 nucleotides read TGCAGCGTAAGCCGGGACAGGGTCACCGAGCAGTACTTC. Protein sequence: CSVSRDRVTEQYF.

This clone was detected a few times. This chain connects TRBV7-9 to TRBJ2-7; 7 bases are shared with TRBD2. Germline V gene lookup returns CDR1 SEHNR and CDR2 FQNEAQ (reference sequence). J gave up 2 bases and V 1 base, and 5 bases lay outside the gene matches. This CDR3 region has 15 residues. This CDR3 is CASSLEGGGTYEQYF. The CDR3, as DNA: TGTGCCAGCAGCTTAGAGGGCGGGGGAACCTACGAGCAGTACTTC.

The chain carries TRBV7-2 and TRBJ1-4; perhaps TRBD1 as D (5 bases). The CDR3 length is 15 residues. The germline V gene encodes CDR1 SGHTA and CDR2 FQGNSA. Trimming cost V 1 base and J 4 bases, with 10 bases left between them. CDR3 coding DNA: TGTGCCAGCAGCTTAGATCCAGGGCTTAATGAAAAACTGTTTTTT. Its protein is CASSLDPGLNEKLFF.

V usage is TRBV28 and J usage is TRBJ2-5; 7 bases map to TRBD1. The J call may be mistaken, given a closer DNA end match to TRBJ2-7. Germline V gives CDR1 MDHEN, CDR2 SYDVKM. This CDR3 has 13 amino acids. The CDR3 DNA is TGTGCCAGCAATAGGGGACAGCGCTACGAGCAGTACTTC. Protein: CASNRGQRYEQYF.

This clone has more than one count but fewer than ten. This chain joins TRBV15 and TRBJ1-2, with D maybe TRBD1 (6 bases). The CDR3 has 18 residues. V was cut by 0 bases and J by 0 bases, with 17 bases left in between. Per the germline V gene, CDR1 is LNHNV and CDR2 is YYDKDF (reference sequence). CDR3 nucleotides: TGTGCCACCAGCAGAGACCTCAGGGGCCGAACAGCTAACTATGGCTACACCTTC. Translated, it gives CATSRDLRGRTANYGYTF.

J is TRBJ2-7 and V is TRBV29-1; the D gene is possibly TRBD2 (6 bases). Germline values: CDR1 SQVTM, CDR2 ANQGSEA. The V gene lost 4 bases and the J gene lost 0 bases, with 7 bases spanning the gap. CDR3 length: 12 residues. Here the CDR3 reads CSVVGSSYEQYF. The CDR3 DNA reads TGCAGCGTTGTCGGGAGCTCCTACGAGCAGTACTTC.

This clone has ten or more counts. The genes are TRBV29-1 and TRBJ2-5; 7 nucleotides line up with TRBD1. This CDR3 is built from 13 residues. The germline CDR1 and CDR2 sequences are SQVTM and ANQGSEA. Trimming removed 7 bases from V and 5 bases from J; junction bases left unmatched: 10. The CDR3 loop is CSGRQGAVETQYF. The CDR3 bases are TGCAGCGGTCGACAGGGTGCAGTGGAGACCCAGTACTTC.

This clone has more than one count but fewer than ten. The J gene is TRBJ1-1, the V gene TRBV18; D call uncertain. Trimming shortened V by 6 bases and J by 0 bases, and 17 bases separated the two germline ends. Germline CDR1 is KGHSH and CDR2 is LQKENI. This CDR3 region has 16 residues. CDR3: CASSPRVATLNTEAFF. The DNA for the CDR3 is TGTGCCAGCTCGCCCCGAGTAGCGACATTGAACACTGAAGCTTTCTTT. Using reference TRBV18 and TRBJ1-1 for the parts outside the CDR3, the full variable domain is NAGVMQNPRHLVRRRGQEARLRCSPMKGHSHVYWYRQLPEEGLKFMVYLQKENIIDESGMPKERFSAEFPKEGPSILRIQQVVRGDSAAYFCASSPRVATLNTEAFFGQGTRLTVV.

This clone was counted between two and nine times. The chain employs TRBV2 and TRBJ2-1; TRBD2 is a possible D gene (6 bases). The CDR3 extends over 12 amino acids. The V end lost 8 bases, the J end lost 6 bases, and 11 bases lay between the germline ends. Germline values: CDR1 SNHLY, CDR2 FYNNEI. Here the CDR3 DNA reads TGTGCCAGCCACCTCGGGGGCAATGAGCAGTTCTTC. This translates into CASHLGGNEQFF.

The rearrangement uses TRBV5-1 and TRBJ2-3; D is perhaps TRBD2 (6 bases). V gave up 4 bases and J gave up 4 bases, with 13 bases separating them. Looked up from germline, CDR1 is SGHRS and CDR2 is YFSETQ. This CDR3 has 14 residues. The CDR3 loop reads CASSVGGASDTQYF. In DNA form, the CDR3 reads TGCGCCAGCAGCGTCGGCGGGGCTTCAGATACGCAGTATTTT.

The chain has TRBV5-1 and TRBJ1-1; maybe TRBD1 (5 bases). V gave up 4 bases and J gave up 1 base, with 11 bases separating them. Germline V gene lookup returns CDR1 SGHRS and CDR2 YFSETQ. There are 14 residues in the CDR3. The CDR3 DNA reads as TGCGCCAGCAGCGAGACAGCGGGGAACACTGAAGCTTTCTTT. It is translated as CASSETAGNTEAFF.

This clone was seen a handful of times. This rearrangement joins TRBV2 to TRBJ2-3, with D perhaps matching TRBD2 (7 bases). Between the trimmed V and J ends, which lost 4 bases and 6 bases, there was a span of 20 bases. Germline V CDR1 and CDR2: SNHLY, FYNNEI. CDR3 length: 16 amino acids. CDR3 region: CASSVEAGAALDTQYF. The CDR3 nucleotides are TGTGCCAGCAGTGTGGAGGCGGGGGCCGCGCTTGATACGCAGTATTTT.

This clone was detected many times. The genes are TRBV7-9 and TRBJ1-2; no reliable D call. The germline gives CDR1 SEHNR, CDR2 FQNEAQ (reference sequence). With 7 bases removed from V and 8 bases from J, the gap between germline ends came to 23 bases. The CDR3 runs to 15 residues. CDR3 sequence reads: CASTLHLMEGSGYTF. In DNA, the CDR3 is TGTGCCAGCACTTTACACCTGATGGAGGGATCCGGCTACACCTTC.

This clone was counted only a few times. This chain links TRBV5-1 with TRBJ2-1; the match to TRBD2 covers 8 bases. The junction had 3 bases not matched to a gene; V was cut back by 1 base and J by 3 bases. Germline V gives CDR1 SGHRS, CDR2 YFSETQ. This CDR3 region has 15 residues. CDR3 nucleotides: TGCGCCAGCAGCTTGATAAGCGGGAGCTACAATGAGCAGTTCTTC. Translating gives CASSLISGSYNEQFF.

The rearrangement links TRBV7-9 to TRBJ1-4, with TRBD1 as a possible D gene (5 bases). There are 15 residues in the CDR3. Trimming removed 1 base at V and 1 base at J, with 7 bases between. Germline CDR1 reads SEHNR; CDR2 reads FQNEAQ (reference sequence). CDR3 nucleotide sequence: TGTGCCAGCAGCTTAGGGGGCTTAACTAATGAAAAACTGTTTTTT. Translation: CASSLGGLTNEKLFF.

In this sample, this clone turned up a few times. The V gene is TRBV7-9, the J gene TRBJ2-3, with TRBD1 as a possible D gene (5 bases). Trimming removed 6 bases at V and 4 bases at J, with 17 bases between. The V gene's germline CDR1 is SEHNR and CDR2 FQNEAQ (reference sequence). This CDR3 is 15 amino acids long. The CDR3 DNA sequence: TGTGCCAGCAGAAACCGGTTGGGGCAGCCAGATACGCAGTATTTT. Translating it yields CASRNRLGQPDTQYF.

This clone was seen many times. The chain is built from TRBV7-9 and TRBJ2-1, with D possibly matching TRBD1 (5 bases). The V gene lost 6 bases and the J gene lost 8 bases, with 23 bases spanning the gap. Germline values: CDR1 SEHNR, CDR2 FQNEAQ (reference sequence). There are 16 residues in the CDR3. The CDR3 is CASRAYRQGYGDEQFF. CDR3 in DNA: TGTGCCAGCAGGGCCTACAGGCAGGGATATGGAGATGAGCAGTTCTTC.

The chain couples TRBV6-5 to TRBJ1-2, with D perhaps matching TRBD1 (5 bases). Germline V gene data show CDR1 as MNHEY and CDR2 as SVGAGI. Trimming cost V 6 bases and J 6 bases, with 14 bases left between them. This CDR3 spans 13 amino acids. The CDR3 region has the DNA TGTGCCAGCAGCCAGGTTGGGGCTGATGGCTACACCTTC. Translating gives CASSQVGADGYTF.

V usage is TRBV5-4 and J usage is TRBJ2-3, with 8 bases lining up with TRBD2. The ends lost 0 bases at V and 1 base at J; junction bases unmatched: 1. The CDR3 covers 15 residues. The V gene's germline CDR1 is SGHNT and CDR2 YYREEE (reference sequence). In nucleotides, the CDR3 is TGTGCCAGCAGCTTGGGAGCGGGGGGCACAGATACGCAGTATTTT. The encoded protein is CASSLGAGGTDTQYF.

This clone was seen a few times. The rearrangement uses TRBV4-1 and TRBJ2-1, with TRBD2 identical over 11 bases. Germline CDR1 is MGHRA and CDR2 is YSYEKL. V lost 3 bases to trimming and J lost 6 bases; unmatched junction nucleotides: 10. This CDR3 has 17 residues. CDR3 in DNA: TGCGCCAGCAGCCATTCCGGCCTCGGGACTAGCGGCAATGAGCAGTTCTTC. Its translation is CASSHSGLGTSGNEQFF.

This clone was counted between two and nine times. This rearrangement joins TRBV28 to TRBJ2-7; TRBD1 might be the D (6 bases). From germline, CDR1 is MDHEN and CDR2 SYDVKM. V was pared by 7 bases and J by 2 bases, with 21 bases between. CDR3 length: 16 residues. The CDR3 region is CASITRTDYSTYEQYF. Here the CDR3 DNA reads TGTGCCAGCATCACGAGGACAGACTACTCCACCTACGAGCAGTACTTC.

This clone occurred a few times. The chain joins TRBV29-1 to TRBJ1-3; 9 bases fit TRBD1. Germline V gene data show CDR1 as SQVTM and CDR2 as ANQGSEA. CDR3 length: 15 amino acids. With V trimmed by 6 bases and J by 3 bases, 9 bases remained unmatched. The CDR3 sequence is CSVGWGQGSGNTIYF. The CDR3 DNA reads as TGCAGCGTGGGCTGGGGACAGGGCAGTGGAAACACCATATATTTT.